Below, 2 T cell receptor beta chains from the same sample are listed, as sequenced in a study of control samples from healthy donors and cancer patients. Using immunoSEQ multiplex PCR, the repertoire was profiled, and TCRdb retains in-frame clones only, with some absent. Here the sample spans roughly 94,000 clones, roughly 84% being singletons. The specimen sequenced was PBMCs. The receptor source for this set is a man between 65 and 80 years old with lung cancer.

The rearrangement uses TRBV27 and TRBJ2-3; no firm D call. Per the germline V gene, CDR1 is MNHEY and CDR2 is SMNVEV (reference sequence). The CDR3 contains 14 residues. V lost 3 bases to trimming and J lost 6 bases, with 13 bases between them. The CDR3 sequence: CASSLSSRRDTQYF. The CDR3 nucleotides are TGTGCCAGCAGTTTGAGCTCCAGGCGTGATACGCAGTATTTT.

The chain carries TRBV7-3 and TRBJ1-6; TRBD1 matches at 11 bases. CDR3 length: 14 amino acids. CDR1 and CDR2 from the germline V gene are SGHTA and FQGTGA. V shed 3 bases and J 9 bases; nucleotides not matched to a gene: 1. CDR3 in amino acids: CASSLDRGRSPLHF. CDR3 nucleotide sequence: TGTGCCAGCAGCTTGGACAGGGGGCGTTCACCCCTCCACTTT.